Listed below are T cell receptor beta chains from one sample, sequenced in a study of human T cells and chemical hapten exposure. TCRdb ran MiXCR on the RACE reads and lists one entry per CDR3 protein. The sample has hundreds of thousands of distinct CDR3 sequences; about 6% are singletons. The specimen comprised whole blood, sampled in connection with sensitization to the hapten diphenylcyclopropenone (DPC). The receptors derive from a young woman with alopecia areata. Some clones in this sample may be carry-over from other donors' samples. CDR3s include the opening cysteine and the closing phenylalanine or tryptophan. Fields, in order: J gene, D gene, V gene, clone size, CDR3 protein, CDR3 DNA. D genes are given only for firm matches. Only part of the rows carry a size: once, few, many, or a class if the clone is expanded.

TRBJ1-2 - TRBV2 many CASSRTAYGYTF TGTGCCAGCAGTCGGACAGCCTATGGCTACACCTTC
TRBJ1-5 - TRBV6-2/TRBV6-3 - CASSPGGSNQPQQF TGTGCCAGCAGTCCCGGGGGCAGCAATCAGCCCCAGCAATTT
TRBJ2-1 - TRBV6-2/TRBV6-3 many CASSLARGEQFF TGTGCCAGCAGTCTAGCCCGGGGGGAGCAGTTCTTC
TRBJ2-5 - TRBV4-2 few CASSQGTLGGRETQYF TGTGCCAGCAGCCAAGGCACCCTCGGGGGGCGGGAGACCCAGTACTTC
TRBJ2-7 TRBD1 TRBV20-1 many CSATTGQRIEQYF TGCAGTGCTACGACAGGGCAGCGGATCGAGCAGTACTTC
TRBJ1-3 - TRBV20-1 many CSAPDGNTIYF TGCAGTGCCCCCGACGGAAACACCATATATTTT
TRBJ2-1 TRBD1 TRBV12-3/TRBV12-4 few CASSEQGQGPYNEQFF TGTGCCAGCAGTGAACAAGGACAGGGCCCCTACAATGAGCAGTTCTTC
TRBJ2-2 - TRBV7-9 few CASTLTPLKAELFF TGTGCCAGCACCCTGACCCCCTTGAAGGCGGAGCTGTTTTTT
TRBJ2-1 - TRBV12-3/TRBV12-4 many CASSLNEQFF TGTGCCAGCAGTTTAAATGAGCAGTTCTTC
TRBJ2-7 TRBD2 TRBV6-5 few CASSYSKGVEKRGAPYEQYF TGTGCCAGCAGTTACTCGAAGGGTGTCGAGAAGCGGGGGGCCCCCTACGAGCAGTACTTC
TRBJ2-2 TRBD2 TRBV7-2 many CASSLRGGTGELFF TGTGCCAGCAGCTTACGCGGGGGCACCGGGGAGCTGTTTTTT
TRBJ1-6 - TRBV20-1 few CSARTGTENSPLHF TGCAGTGCTCGGACTGGGACGGAGAATTCACCCCTCCACTTT
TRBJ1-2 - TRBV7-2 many CASSPTGPDYGYTF TGTGCCAGCAGCCCCACAGGACCCGACTATGGCTACACCTTC
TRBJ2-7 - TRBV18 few CATSGWGSSYEQYF TGTGCCACTTCAGGATGGGGGAGCTCCTACGAGCAGTACTTC
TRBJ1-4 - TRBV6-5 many CASRRNEVGKLFF TGTGCCTCCCGGAGAAATGAAGTGGGAAAACTGTTTTTT
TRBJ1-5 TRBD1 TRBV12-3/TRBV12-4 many CASSSDRGDQPQHF TGTGCCAGCAGTTCCGACAGGGGGGATCAGCCCCAGCATTTT
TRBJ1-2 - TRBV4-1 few CASSQDLRGRGYTF TGCGCCAGCAGCCAAGATTTACGAGGACGAGGCTACACCTTC
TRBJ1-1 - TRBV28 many CASSLGGTQAFF TGTGCCAGCAGTTTGGGAGGGACTCAAGCTTTCTTT
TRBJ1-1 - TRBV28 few CASSLGDRQNTEAFF TGTGCCAGCAGTTTAGGCGACAGGCAGAACACTGAAGCTTTCTTT
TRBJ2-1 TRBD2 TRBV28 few CASSLELAGGPGDEQFF TGTGCCAGCAGTTTAGAATTAGCGGGGGGGCCCGGCGATGAGCAGTTCTTC
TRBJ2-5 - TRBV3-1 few CASSQGTYSWAEETQYF TGTGCCAGCAGCCAAGGAACCTACAGCTGGGCCGAAGAGACCCAGTACTTC
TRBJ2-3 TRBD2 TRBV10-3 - CAISELGLAVDTQYF TGTGCCATCAGTGAGTTAGGACTAGCGGTGGATACGCAGTATTTT
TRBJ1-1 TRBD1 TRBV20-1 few CSAYGGQLNTEAFF TGCAGTGCGTACGGGGGACAGTTGAACACTGAAGCTTTCTTT
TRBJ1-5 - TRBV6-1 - CASSVPGNQPQHF TGTGCCAGCAGTGTTCCGGGTAATCAGCCCCAGCATTTT
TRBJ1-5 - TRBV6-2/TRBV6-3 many CASSYTTGLNQPQHF TGTGCCAGCAGTTACACGACAGGCCTCAATCAGCCCCAGCATTTT